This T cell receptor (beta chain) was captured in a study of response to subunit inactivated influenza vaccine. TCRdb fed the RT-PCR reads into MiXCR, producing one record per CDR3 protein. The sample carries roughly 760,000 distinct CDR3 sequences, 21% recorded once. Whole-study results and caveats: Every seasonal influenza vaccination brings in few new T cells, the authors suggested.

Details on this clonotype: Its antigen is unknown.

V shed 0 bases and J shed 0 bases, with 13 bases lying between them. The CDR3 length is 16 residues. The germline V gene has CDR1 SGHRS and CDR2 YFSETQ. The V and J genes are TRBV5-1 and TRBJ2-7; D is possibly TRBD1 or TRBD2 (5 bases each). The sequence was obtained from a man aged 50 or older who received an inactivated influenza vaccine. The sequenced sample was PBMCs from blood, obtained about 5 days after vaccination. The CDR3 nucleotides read TGCGCCAGCAGCTTGGAGACGGGACGGAGCTCCTACGAGCAGTACTTC. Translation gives CASSLETGRSSYEQYF.